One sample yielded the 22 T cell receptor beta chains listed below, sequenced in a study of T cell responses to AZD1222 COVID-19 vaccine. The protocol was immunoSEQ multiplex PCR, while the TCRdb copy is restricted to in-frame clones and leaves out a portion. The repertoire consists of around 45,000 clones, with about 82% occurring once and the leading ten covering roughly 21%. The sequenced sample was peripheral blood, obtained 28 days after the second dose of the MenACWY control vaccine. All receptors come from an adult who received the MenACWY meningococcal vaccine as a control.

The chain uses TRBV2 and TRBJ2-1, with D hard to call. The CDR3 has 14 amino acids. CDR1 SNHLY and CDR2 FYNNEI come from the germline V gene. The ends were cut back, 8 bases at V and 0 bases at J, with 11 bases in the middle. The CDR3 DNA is TGTGCCAGCTTGCAGTCGGTCTCCTACAATGAGCAGTTCTTC. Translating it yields CASLQSVSYNEQFF.

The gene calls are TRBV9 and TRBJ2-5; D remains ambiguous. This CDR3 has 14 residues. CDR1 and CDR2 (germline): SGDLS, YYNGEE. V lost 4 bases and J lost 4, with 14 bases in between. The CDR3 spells CASSPTPRPETQYF. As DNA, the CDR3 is TGTGCCAGCAGCCCTACTCCCCGACCAGAGACCCAGTACTTC.

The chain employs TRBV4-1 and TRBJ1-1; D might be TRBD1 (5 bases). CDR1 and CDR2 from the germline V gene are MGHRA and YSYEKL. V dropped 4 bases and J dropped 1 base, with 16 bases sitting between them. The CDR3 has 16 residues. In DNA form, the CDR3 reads TGCGCCAGCAGCCCAACTCCGACAGTACGGAACACTGAAGCTTTCTTT. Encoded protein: CASSPTPTVRNTEAFF.

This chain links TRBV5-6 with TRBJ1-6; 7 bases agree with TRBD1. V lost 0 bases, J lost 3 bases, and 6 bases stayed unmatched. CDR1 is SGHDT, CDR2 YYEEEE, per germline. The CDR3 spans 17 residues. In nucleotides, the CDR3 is TGTGCCAGCAGCTTGGGTCGAGCAGGGGGCTATAATTCACCCCTCCACTTT. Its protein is CASSLGRAGGYNSPLHF.

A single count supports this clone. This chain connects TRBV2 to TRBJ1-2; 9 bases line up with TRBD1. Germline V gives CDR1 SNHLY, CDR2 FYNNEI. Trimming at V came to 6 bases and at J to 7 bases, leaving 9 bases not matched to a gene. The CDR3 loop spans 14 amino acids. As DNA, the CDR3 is TGTGCCAGCAGACAGGGGGCCTATTCGTTTGGCTACACCTTC. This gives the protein CASRQGAYSFGYTF.

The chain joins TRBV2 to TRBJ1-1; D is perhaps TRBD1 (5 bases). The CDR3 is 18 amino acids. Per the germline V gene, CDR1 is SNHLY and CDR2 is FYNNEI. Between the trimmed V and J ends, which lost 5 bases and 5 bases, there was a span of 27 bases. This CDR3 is CASSLSFNVRELSTEAFF. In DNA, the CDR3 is TGTGCCAGCAGTCTTTCCTTTAATGTCAGGGAATTGAGTACTGAAGCTTTCTTT.

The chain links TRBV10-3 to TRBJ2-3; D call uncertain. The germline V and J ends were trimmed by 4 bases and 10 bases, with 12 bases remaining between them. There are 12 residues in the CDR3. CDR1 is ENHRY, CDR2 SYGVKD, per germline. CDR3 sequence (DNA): TGTGCCATCAGTGGGGATATCCTCTCGCAGTATTTT. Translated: CAISGDILSQYF.

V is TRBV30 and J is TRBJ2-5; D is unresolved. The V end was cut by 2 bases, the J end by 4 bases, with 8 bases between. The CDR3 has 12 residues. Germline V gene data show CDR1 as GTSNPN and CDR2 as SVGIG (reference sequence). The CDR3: CAWSQIGETQYF. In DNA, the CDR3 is TGTGCCTGGAGTCAAATCGGAGAGACCCAGTACTTC.

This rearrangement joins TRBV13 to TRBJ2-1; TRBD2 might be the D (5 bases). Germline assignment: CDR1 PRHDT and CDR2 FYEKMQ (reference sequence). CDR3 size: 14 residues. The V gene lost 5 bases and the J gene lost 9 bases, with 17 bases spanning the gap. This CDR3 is CASSPGPRATEQFF. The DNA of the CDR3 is TGTGCCAGCAGCCCGGGCCCGCGGGCTACTGAGCAGTTCTTC.

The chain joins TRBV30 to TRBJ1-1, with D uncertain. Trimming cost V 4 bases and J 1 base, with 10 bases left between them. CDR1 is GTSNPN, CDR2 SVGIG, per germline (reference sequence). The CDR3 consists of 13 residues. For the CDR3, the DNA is TGTGCCTGGACCGGGGAACCGAACACTGAAGCTTTCTTT. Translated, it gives CAWTGEPNTEAFF.

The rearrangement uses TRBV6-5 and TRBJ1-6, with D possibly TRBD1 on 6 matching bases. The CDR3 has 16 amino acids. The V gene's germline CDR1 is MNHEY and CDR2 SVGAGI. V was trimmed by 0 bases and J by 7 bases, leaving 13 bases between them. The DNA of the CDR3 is TGTGCCAGCAGTTACTCGAAAGGGACACTAAATTCACCCCTCCACTTT. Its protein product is CASSYSKGTLNSPLHF.

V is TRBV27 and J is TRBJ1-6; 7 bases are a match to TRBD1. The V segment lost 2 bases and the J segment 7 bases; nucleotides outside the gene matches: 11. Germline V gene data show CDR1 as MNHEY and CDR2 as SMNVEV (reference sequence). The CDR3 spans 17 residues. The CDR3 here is CASSLTAISRGNSPLHF. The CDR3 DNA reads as TGTGCCAGCAGTTTAACTGCTATTTCCAGGGGGAATTCACCCCTCCACTTT.

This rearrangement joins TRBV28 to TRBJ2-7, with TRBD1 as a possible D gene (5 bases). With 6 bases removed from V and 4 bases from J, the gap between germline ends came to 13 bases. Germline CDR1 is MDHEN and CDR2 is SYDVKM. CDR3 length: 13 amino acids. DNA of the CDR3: TGTGCCAGCAGAAGTGGGGCCTTATACGAGCAGTACTTC. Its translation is CASRSGALYEQYF.

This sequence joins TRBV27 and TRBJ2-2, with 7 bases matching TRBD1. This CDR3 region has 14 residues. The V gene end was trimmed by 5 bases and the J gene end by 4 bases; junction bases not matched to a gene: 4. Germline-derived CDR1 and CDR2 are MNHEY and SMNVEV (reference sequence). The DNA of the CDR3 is TGTGCCAGCAGTCCTGGGACAGTCACCGGGGAGCTGTTTTTT. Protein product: CASSPGTVTGELFF.

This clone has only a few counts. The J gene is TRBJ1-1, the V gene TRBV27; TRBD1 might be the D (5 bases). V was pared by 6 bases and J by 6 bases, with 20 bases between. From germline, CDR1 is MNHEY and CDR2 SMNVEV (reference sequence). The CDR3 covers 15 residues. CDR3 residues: CASRPSRDGLSEAFF. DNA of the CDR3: TGTGCCAGCAGGCCGAGCAGGGACGGGTTATCTGAAGCTTTCTTT.

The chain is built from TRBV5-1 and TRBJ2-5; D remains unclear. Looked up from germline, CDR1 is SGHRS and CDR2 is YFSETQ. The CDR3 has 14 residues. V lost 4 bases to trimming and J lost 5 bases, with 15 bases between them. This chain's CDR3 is CASSQGGSTETQYF. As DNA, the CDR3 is TGCGCCAGCAGCCAAGGCGGAAGTACGGAGACCCAGTACTTC.

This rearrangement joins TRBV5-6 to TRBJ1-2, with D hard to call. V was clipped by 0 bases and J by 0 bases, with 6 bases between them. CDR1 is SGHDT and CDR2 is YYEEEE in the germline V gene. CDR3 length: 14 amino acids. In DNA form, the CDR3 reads TGTGCCAGCAGCTTGGAGAGCGCTAACTATGGCTACACCTTC. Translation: CASSLESANYGYTF.

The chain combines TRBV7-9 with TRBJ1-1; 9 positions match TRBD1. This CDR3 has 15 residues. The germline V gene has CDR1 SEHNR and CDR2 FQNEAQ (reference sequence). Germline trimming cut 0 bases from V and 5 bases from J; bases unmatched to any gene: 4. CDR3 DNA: TGTGCCAGCAGCTTAGCGGGGACAGGGAGAACTGAAGCTTTCTTT. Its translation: CASSLAGTGRTEAFF.

CDR3 sequence reads: CASSERTSGSAHNEQFF. Written as DNA, the CDR3 is TGTGCCAGCAGTGAGAGGACTAGCGGGAGCGCCCACAATGAGCAGTTCTTC. This chain joins TRBV6-1 and TRBJ2-1; 13 nucleotides align to TRBD2. V was clipped by 3 bases and J by 5 bases; unmatched bases: 7. CDR1 MNHNS and CDR2 SASEGT come from the germline V gene. The CDR3 covers 17 residues.

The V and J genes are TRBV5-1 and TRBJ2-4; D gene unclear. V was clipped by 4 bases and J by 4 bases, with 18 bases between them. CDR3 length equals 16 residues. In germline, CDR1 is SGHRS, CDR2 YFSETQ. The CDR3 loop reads CASSPGLSTSKNIQYF. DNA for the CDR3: TGCGCCAGCAGCCCCGGGCTCTCTACATCTAAAAACATTCAGTACTTC.

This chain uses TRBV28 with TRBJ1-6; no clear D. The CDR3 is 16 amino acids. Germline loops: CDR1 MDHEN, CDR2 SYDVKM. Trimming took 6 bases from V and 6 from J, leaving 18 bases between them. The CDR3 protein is CASSPYRPSSNSPLHF. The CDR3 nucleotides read TGTGCCAGCAGCCCTTACCGGCCCTCTTCTAATTCACCCCTCCACTTT.

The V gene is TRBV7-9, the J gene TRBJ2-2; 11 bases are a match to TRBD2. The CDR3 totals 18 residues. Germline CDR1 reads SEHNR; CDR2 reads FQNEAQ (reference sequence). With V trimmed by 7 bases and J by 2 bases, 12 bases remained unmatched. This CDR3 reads CASIREASGGPNTGELFF. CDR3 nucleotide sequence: TGTGCCAGCATCAGAGAGGCTAGCGGGGGGCCTAACACCGGGGAGCTGTTTTTT.